This TCR beta chain was observed in a study of CD8+ T cells in alopecia areata. V lost 4 bases and J 8 bases, leaving 12 bases between the germline ends. This CDR3 is 12 amino acids long. CDR1 and CDR2 (germline): SQVTM, ANQGSEA. Investigators isolated RNA and reverse transcribed it into cDNA to act as the sequencing template. Assay: immunoSEQ multiplex PCR; the TCRdb copy retains only in-frame clones and omits some. The data show some 170,000 clones, 59% seen once. This clone appeared once. This receptor was obtained from a human donor with alopecia areata. Sequencing was performed on CD4+ T cells sorted from blood, taken at week 0. The chain combines TRBV29-1 with TRBJ2-1, with D perhaps matching TRBD2 (5 bases). CDR3: CSVVALRDEQFF. CDR3 in DNA: TGCAGCGTTGTGGCCCTGAGGGATGAGCAGTTCTTC.